The sample holds one count of the clone carrying this T cell receptor beta chain. This sample stems from a study of blood T cell repertoires in COVID-19. Looking at the study overall: Acute and convalescent COVID-19 samples came from the United States, Italy and Spain.

How the authors handled the data: Reference gene primer amplification gave nucleated cell count estimates. Only in-frame clones appear in the TCRdb table, and some are missing; sequencing was by immunoSEQ multiplex PCR. V, J and clone size reflect that table, while D and trimming were determined from the DNA. The sample records about 120,000 clones, 80% to 90% being singletons. V lost 7 bases and J lost 5; bases outside the gene matches: 6. The germline gives CDR1 LNHDA, CDR2 SQIVND (reference sequence). This CDR3 comprises 14 residues. V gene TRBV19 combines with J gene TRBJ1-5, with 9 bases fitting TRBD1. The source of this sequence is a human donor in a cohort sampled during active COVID-19. Sequenced input: peripheral blood. The CDR3 protein is CASTSGQGDQPQHF. The CDR3 DNA reads as TGTGCCAGTACCTCGGGACAGGGAGATCAGCCCCAGCATTTT.